The entry below describes one T cell receptor beta chain. Its antigen is unknown. Produced via immunoSEQ multiplex PCR; TCRdb's table is partial and in-frame only. The table has under 750,000 clones, around 77% seen once. The sample is drawn from a study of shared clonotypes between healthy human individuals. Findings and caveats of the study: Clonotype sharing across several donors was observed for approximately 5% of naive CD4 clonotypes.

With V trimmed by 2 bases and J by 6 bases, 6 bases remained unmatched. This CDR3 contains 15 residues. Looked up from germline, CDR1 is MDHEN and CDR2 is SYDVKM. The rearrangement links TRBV28 to TRBJ1-5, with 8 bases that match TRBD1. This sequence was found in a young woman in good health. The sequenced sample was memory CD4+ T cells sorted from blood. Subset specified: CD45RA-negative fraction. The CDR3 spells CASSLARGHVQPQHF. The CDR3 region has the DNA TGTGCCAGCAGTTTAGCCAGGGGGCATGTTCAGCCCCAGCATTTT. The variable domain in full, with the rest retrieved from reference TRBV28 and TRBJ1-5, is DVKVTQSSRYLVKRTGEKVFLECVQDMDHENMFWYRQDPGLGLRLIYFSYDVKMKEKGDIPEGYSVSREKKERFSLILESASTNQTSMYLCASSLARGHVQPQHFGDGTRLSIL.